A selection of T cell receptor beta chains follows, all from one sample in a study of Tregs in tolerant kidney transplant recipients. Produced via immunoSEQ multiplex PCR; TCRdb's table is partial and in-frame only. Among hundreds of thousands of clones, approximately 83% were seen once, and the ten largest hold less than 0.75%. Material for sequencing was CD4+ T cells from blood. These receptors all stem from a human donor in good health. The CDR3 runs from the conserved cysteine through the conserved F or W. The order of the fields is V gene, D gene, J gene, clone size, CDR3 protein, CDR3 DNA. A D gene is named only where the DNA matches it firmly. Not all rows give a size; the values are once, few, many and, for expanded clones, a class.

TRBV2,.,TRBJ2-7,.,CASSEWGEEYF,TGTGCCAGCAGTGAATGGGGCGAGGAGTACTTC
TRBV5-4,.,TRBJ1-1,.,CASSLRVFWERTEAFF,TGTGCCAGCAGCTTGAGGGTGTTTTGGGAAAGAACTGAAGCTTTCTTT
TRBV12-5,TRBD1,TRBJ2-5,.,CASGLPRTGLNQYF,TGTGCTAGTGGTCTACCCAGGACAGGGCTGAACCAGTACTTC
TRBV6-1,TRBD1,TRBJ2-4,few,CASSSTTGDYSIQYF,TGTGCCAGCAGTTCTACGACAGGGGATTATAGCATTCAGTACTTC
TRBV6-1,.,TRBJ2-5,.,CASSDAGPVETQYF,TGTGCCAGCAGTGATGCGGGGCCGGTAGAGACCCAGTACTTC
TRBV2,TRBD1,TRBJ1-1,.,CASRGTGGNLEAFF,TGTGCCAGCAGGGGGACAGGGGGGAACCTTGAAGCTTTCTTT
TRBV10-3,.,TRBJ2-2,.,CAISESLSGPLTGELFF,TGTGCCATCAGTGAGTCCCTATCAGGGCCGCTCACCGGGGAGCTGTTTTTT
TRBV6-5,TRBD1,TRBJ1-2,.,CASTPGQGAYGYTF,TGTGCCAGCACCCCAGGGCAGGGGGCATACGGCTACACCTTC
TRBV5-4,TRBD2,TRBJ2-1,.,CASSLVSGKGEQFF,TGTGCCAGCAGCTTGGTCAGCGGGAAGGGTGAGCAGTTCTTC
TRBV11-2,.,TRBJ2-5,once,CASSFSRKETQYF,TGTGCCAGCAGCTTTTCCCGGAAAGAGACCCAGTACTTC